This is a list of T cell receptor beta chains from one sample in a study of T cells in Graves' hyperthyroidism and ophthalmopathy. TCRdb ran MiXCR on the multiplex PCR reads and lists one entry per CDR3 protein. The data contain approximately 620,000 distinct CDR3 sequences, more than 15% of them singletons. The sample consisted of blood. The receptors originated from a woman aged 40 to 50 with Graves' ophthalmopathy. CDR3s include the opening cysteine and the closing phenylalanine or tryptophan. D genes are given only for firm matches. A row's size may be missing; if present it is once, few, many or a size class.

abundance	v_gene	j_gene	len	d_gene	CDR3nt	CDR3aa
many	TRBV28	TRBJ2-5	15	-	TGTGCCAGCAGTCCAGAAGACAGTCGAGGAGAGACCCAGTACTTC	CASSPEDSRGETQYF
many	TRBV3-1	TRBJ2-1	16	TRBD2	TGTGCCAGCAGCCAAGATGCACTAGCGGCAAACAATGAGCAGTTCTTC	CASSQDALAANNEQFF
many	TRBV11-2	TRBJ2-3	17	-	TGTGCCAGCAGCTTAGGCCTAGGGTTTCGCCGAACAAATACGCAGTATTTT	CASSLGLGFRRTNTQYF
many	TRBV5-1	TRBJ2-7	16	-	TGTGCCAGCAGCTTAGCGGCCGGGACAGCTTCCTACGAGCAGTACTTC	CASSLAAGTASYEQYF
few	TRBV6-1	TRBJ1-4	14	-	TGTGCCAGCGGCGGGGGGGGGACTAATGAAAAACTGTTTTTT	CASGGGGTNEKLFF
-	TRBV24-1	TRBJ2-7	14	-	TGTGCCACCAGTAGGGCCAGCGGTTCCTACGAGCAGTACTTC	CATSRASGSYEQYF
-	TRBV27	TRBJ1-2	14	-	TGTGCCAGCAGTTTTAATACTCGGAGCTATGGCTACACCTTC	CASSFNTRSYGYTF
many	TRBV7-9	TRBJ1-6	14	-	TGTGCCAGCAGCTTAGGGGAGTGGGACTCACCCCTCCACTTT	CASSLGEWDSPLHF
few	TRBV11-2	TRBJ2-1	12	-	TGTGCCAGCAGCCCCCAACTAGGTGAGCAGTTCTTC	CASSPQLGEQFF
many	TRBV7-3	TRBJ2-3	15	TRBD1	TGTGCCAGCAGTTCCGGACAGGGGCACGCAGATACGCAGTATTTT	CASSSGQGHADTQYF
-	TRBV5-5	TRBJ2-2	16	TRBD2	TGTGCCAGCAGCCCGGATACGGGACTAAACACCGGGGAGCTGTTTTTT	CASSPDTGLNTGELFF
-	TRBV30	TRBJ2-5	14	-	TGTGCCTGGAGTGGACAGGGAGGTGGAAAGACCCAGTACTTC	CAWSGQGGGKTQYF
-	TRBV6-9	TRBJ1-2	14	-	TGTGCCAGCAGTATAATCCCAACTAACTATGGCTACACCTTC	CASSIIPTNYGYTF
many	TRBV7-9	TRBJ2-3	16	TRBD2	TGCGCCAGCAGCTCTGGACTAGCGGGGGGCACAGATACGCAGTATTTT	CASSSGLAGGTDTQYF
many	TRBV28	TRBJ2-1	15	TRBD2	TGTGCCAGCAGTCCGGCGGGAGCGTCCTACAATGAGCAGTTCTTC	CASSPAGASYNEQFF
many	TRBV7-3	TRBJ1-1	15	-	TGTGCCAGCAGCTTAAGGACAGACATGAACACTGAAGCTTTCTTT	CASSLRTDMNTEAFF
-	TRBV7-6	TRBJ2-5	15	TRBD1	TGTGCCAGCATCCCGGGGACAGGCAATTCAGAGACCCAGTACTTC	CASIPGTGNSETQYF
-	TRBV11-2	TRBJ2-1	16	TRBD2	TGTGCCAGCAGCCGGCCCGCGGGACTAGCGGGGCTTGAGCAGTTCTTC	CASSRPAGLAGLEQFF
many	TRBV20-1	TRBJ2-3	19	-	TGCAGTGCTAGAGGCTCCGGGGCTGATAAAGCCTCTGGCACAGATACGCAGTATTTT	CSARGSGADKASGTDTQYF
many	TRBV18	TRBJ1-4	13	-	TGTGCCAGCTCACCAGAGGGTTATGAAAAACTGTTTTTT	CASSPEGYEKLFF
-	TRBV11-2	TRBJ2-7	15	TRBD1	TGTGCCAGCAGCTTAGGCCAGGGGGAAGCCTACGAGCAGTACTTC	CASSLGQGEAYEQYF
many	TRBV28	TRBJ2-7	15	-	TGTGCCAGTTGGGGGCTCTTGAGCGGGGACTACGAGCAGTACTTC	CASWGLLSGDYEQYF
-	TRBV20-1	TRBJ2-7	12	-	TGCAGTGCTGGCAGGGCCTCCTACGAGCAGTACTTC	CSAGRASYEQYF
-	TRBV10-3	TRBJ1-1	15	-	TGTGCCATCAGTGAGAATTCCCCGGGGGACACTGAAGCTTTCTTT	CAISENSPGDTEAFF
many	TRBV7-3	TRBJ2-3	16	-	TGTGCCAGCAGCTTAGGGGTGACTAGTTCTGCAGATACGCAGTATTTT	CASSLGVTSSADTQYF
many	TRBV7-3	TRBJ2-5	15	TRBD2	TGTGCCAGCAGCTTAAACGCGGGGGGAGGCGAGACCCAGTACTTC	CASSLNAGGGETQYF
many	TRBV28	TRBJ1-2	13	-	TGTGCCAGCATCCTGACAGGAGCCTCTGGCTACACCTTC	CASILTGASGYTF
few	TRBV6-1	TRBJ1-2	13	-	TGTGCCAGCAGTCTCGACCAGGGGTTTGGCTACACCTTC	CASSLDQGFGYTF
-	TRBV6-1	TRBJ1-2	13	-	TGTGCCAGCAGTTGGACGGACAACTATGGCTACACCTTC	CASSWTDNYGYTF
-	TRBV30	TRBJ1-2	12	-	TGTGCCTGGAGCCGAAGGGCAATTGGCTACACCTTC	CAWSRRAIGYTF
few	TRBV6-1	TRBJ1-2	12	-	TGTGCCAGCATGCAGGGGTTTAAAGGCTACACCTTC	CASMQGFKGYTF
-	TRBV5-1	TRBJ1-5	15	-	TGCGCCAGCAGCAAGGACGGGGAACACAATCAGCCCCAGCATTTT	CASSKDGEHNQPQHF
many	TRBV2	TRBJ2-2	17	TRBD2	TGTGCCAGCACCGGAGGACTAGCGGGGGGGGTCACCGGGGAGCTGTTTTTT	CASTGGLAGGVTGELFF
many	TRBV30	TRBJ1-2	11	-	TGTGCCTGGAGTAAACCTTGGGGCTACACCTTC	CAWSKPWGYTF
few	TRBV9	TRBJ1-2	15	-	TGTGCCAGCAGCCTCCCCAATAACCCTAACTATGGCTACACCTTC	CASSLPNNPNYGYTF
-	TRBV5-1	TRBJ1-1	17	-	TGCGCCAGCACGCGTCAAGGGGCAGGCCAAGGGGACACTGAAGCTTTCTTT	CASTRQGAGQGDTEAFF
-	TRBV5-1	TRBJ2-5	11	-	TGCGCCAGCAGCAAGGAAGCGACCCAGTACTTC	CASSKEATQYF
many	TRBV7-9	TRBJ2-3	12	-	TGTGCCAGCAGCGTAATTTTAGATACGCAGTATTTT	CASSVILDTQYF
few	TRBV9	TRBJ2-2	14	-	TGTGCCAGCAGGGCGGGACGGAACACCGGGGAGCTGTTTTTT	CASRAGRNTGELFF
many	TRBV12-3/TRBV12-4	TRBJ2-5	14	TRBD1	TGTGCCAGCAGTCCCGGACAGGGGAGGGAGACCCAGTACTTC	CASSPGQGRETQYF
many	TRBV20-1	TRBJ1-1	13	-	TGCAGTGCCCTTGGGGAGGTTTTCACTGAAGCTTTCTTT	CSALGEVFTEAFF
few	TRBV7-9	TRBJ2-5	15	TRBD2	TGTGCCAGCAGCCGGAATGGCGGGAGGGAAGAGACCCAGTACTTC	CASSRNGGREETQYF
many	TRBV7-9	TRBJ2-3	15	TRBD2	TGTGCCAGCAGCGCATGGGCTAGCGGGAGCGATACGCAGTATTTT	CASSAWASGSDTQYF
-	TRBV14	TRBJ1-2	14	-	TGTGCCAGCAGCCCCTTCGAGGGTCGGGGTGGCTACACCTTC	CASSPFEGRGGYTF
many	TRBV11-2	TRBJ2-2	15	TRBD1	TGTGCCAGCAGCTTAGGGGGACAGTTCACCGGGGAGCTGTTTTTT	CASSLGGQFTGELFF
-	TRBV19	TRBJ2-1	14	TRBD2	TGTGCCAGTAGGGCGGGGGGTAGCCACAATGAGCAGTTCTTC	CASRAGGSHNEQFF
many	TRBV2	TRBJ1-5	14	-	TGTGCCAGCAGTGTGCGGGGGGCGAATCAGCCCCAGCATTTT	CASSVRGANQPQHF
-	TRBV19	TRBJ2-1	15	-	TGTGCCAGTAGTATTCAGGAGGCAGGGCAAGGTGAGCAGTTCTTC	CASSIQEAGQGEQFF
few	TRBV20-1	TRBJ2-7	14	-	TGCAGTGCTAGTATCGGAGGGAGCTCCTACGAGCAGTACTTC	CSASIGGSSYEQYF
-	TRBV5-8	TRBJ1-5	15	TRBD1	TGTGCCAGCAGCACGGGACAGGGTGAGCGGCAGCCCCAGCATTTT	CASSTGQGERQPQHF
many	TRBV6-1	TRBJ2-5	15	-	TGTGCCAGCAGTTATGCAGGGGGGACCCAAGAGACCCAGTACTTC	CASSYAGGTQETQYF
many	TRBV5-1	TRBJ2-3	15	-	TGCGCCAGCAGCTTGCTCGCCAGGGGAACAGATACGCAGTATTTT	CASSLLARGTDTQYF
-	TRBV5-1	TRBJ2-3	15	-	TGCGCCAGCAGCTCCCTCGAGGCAGCACGGGATACGCAGTATTTT	CASSSLEAARDTQYF